Listed here are 21 T cell receptor beta chains from one sample, sequenced in a study of glioma-infiltrating T cells. Using RNA template, CDR3s of TCR alpha and beta were amplified with iRepertoire arm-PCR. TCRdb used MiXCR to reprocess the multiplex PCR reads, holding one entry per CDR3 protein. Of some 11,000 distinct CDR3 sequences in the sample, more than 25% were seen once. Sequenced input: glioma tissue, nonneoplastic brain tissue, or PBMCs (not recorded which). Receptors originate from a human donor with low-grade glioma or glioblastoma, undergoing nonglioma brain surgery, or in good health (not recorded which).

This clonotype was counted at least ten times. The V gene is TRBV2, the J gene TRBJ2-3; D uncertain. Germline V lookup: CDR1 SNHLY, CDR2 FYNNEI. The CDR3 covers 14 residues. In DNA, the CDR3 is TGTGCAAGTTCCGCGCTACACCGCACAGATACGCAGTATTTT. Translation gives CASSALHRTDTQYF.

This clonotype was observed at least ten times. The chain is built from TRBV11-2 and TRBJ2-1; 12 nucleotides align to TRBD2. Germline V gives CDR1 SGHAT, CDR2 FQNNGV. The CDR3 sequence is 15 residues long. After removal of 8 bases from V and 4 bases from J, the junction contained 6 bases not matched to a gene. The CDR3 nucleotides are TGTGCCAGCGGGCTAGCGGGAGGGGAATACAATGAGCAGTTCTTC. Translation gives CASGLAGGEYNEQFF.

As to this clonotype: This may stem from a read error, because a much larger clone lies one nucleotide away. The CDR3 DNA follows: TGTGCCAGCTCGCGTGCCCAGGGGGACGAGCAGTACTTC. Translating gives CASSRAQGDEQYF. The V call is TRBV18, the J call TRBJ2-7; 7 bases agree with TRBD1. The CDR3 loop spans 13 amino acids. V was clipped by 6 bases and J by 5 bases; unmatched bases: 7. CDR1 and CDR2 from the germline V gene are KGHSH and LQKENI.

The CDR3 reads CSVAPDRSYGYTF. The DNA of the CDR3 is TGCAGCGTTGCCCCGGACAGGAGCTATGGCTACACCTTC. The chain joins TRBV29-1 to TRBJ1-2; 7 nucleotides line up with TRBD1. The J segment lost 4 bases and the V segment lost 4 bases, leaving 6 bases of the junction unmatched. Germline CDR1 is SQVTM and CDR2 is ANQGSEA. The CDR3 extends over 13 amino acids.

The rearrangement links TRBV5-1 to TRBJ1-5; the D is unclear. Germline V gene data show CDR1 as SGHRS and CDR2 as YFSETQ. V dropped 1 base and J dropped 2 bases, with 10 bases sitting between them. CDR3 length equals 15 residues. The CDR3 nucleotides read TGCGCCAGCAGCTTGTGGGGAGAGGGCAATCAGCCCCAGCATTTT. Its protein product is CASSLWGEGNQPQHF.

This clonotype appeared a few times. The V and J genes are TRBV5-1 and TRBJ2-1; D is unresolved. Germline lookup yields CDR1 SGHRS and CDR2 YFSETQ. This CDR3 region has 13 residues. The germline V and J ends were trimmed by 4 bases and 2 bases, with 7 bases remaining between them. CDR3 nucleotide sequence: TGCGCCAGCAGCCGAGAGCCCTACAATGAGCAGTTCTTC. Translating gives CASSREPYNEQFF.

This clonotype showed up many times. This rearrangement joins TRBV24-1 to TRBJ2-2, with 7 bases fitting TRBD2. This CDR3 contains 13 residues. Germline V lookup: CDR1 KGHDR, CDR2 SFDVKD. The CDR3 DNA follows: TGTGCAGTTGCGGGAGAAATTAGCGGGGAGCTGTTTTTT. This codes for CAVAGEISGELFF.

In this sample, this clonotype turned up many times. The chain couples TRBV19 to TRBJ2-1; TRBD1 is a possible D gene (5 bases). There are 15 residues in the CDR3. The germline V gene encodes CDR1 LNHDA and CDR2 SQIVND (reference sequence). The V end was cut by 7 bases, the J end by 7 bases, with 20 bases between. The CDR3 protein is CASTDRGPYRNEQFF. The CDR3 DNA sequence: TGTGCCAGTACCGATAGGGGCCCTTACAGAAATGAGCAGTTCTTC.

Concerning this clonotype itself: A read error may produce the germline difference seen at one junction end. The chain links TRBV30 to TRBJ2-5; TRBD2 might be the D (5 bases). From germline, CDR1 is GTSNPN and CDR2 SVGIG (reference sequence). CDR3 length: 14 amino acids. The CDR3 protein is CASSLEGGEETQYF. The CDR3 DNA reads TGTGCCTCGAGTCTCGAGGGCGGTGAAGAGACCCAGTACTTC.

A word on this clonotype: A single base separates this from a much larger clone, so it may be a read error. CDR3 sequence reads: CASQTGVQHPQHF. DNA for the CDR3: TGTGCCAGCCAAACAGGGGTTCAGCATCCCCAGCATTTT. The chain recombines TRBV28 with TRBJ1-5, with 7 bases lining up with TRBD1. The germline V gene encodes CDR1 MDHEN and CDR2 SYDVKM. V shed 8 bases and J 10 bases; nucleotides not matched to a gene: 11. CDR3 length equals 13 residues.

This rearrangement joins TRBV5-1 to TRBJ2-3, with TRBD1 as a possible D gene (5 bases). The V gene lost 0 bases and the J gene lost 2 bases, with 10 bases spanning the gap. This CDR3 region has 15 residues. Germline V gene lookup returns CDR1 SGHRS and CDR2 YFSETQ. The CDR3: CASSLEDTSTDTQYF. CDR3 DNA sequence: TGCGCCAGCAGCTTGGAGGACACCTCCACAGATACGCAGTATTTT.

This CDR3 reads CASSMARDYEQYF. The CDR3 bases are TGTGCCAGTAGTATGGCGAGGGACTACGAGCAGTACTTC. The V gene is TRBV19, the J gene TRBJ2-7, with a possible D match to TRBD2 (5 bases). The germline CDR1 and CDR2 sequences are LNHDA and SQIVND (reference sequence). With 3 bases removed from V and 3 bases from J, the gap between germline ends came to 9 bases. This CDR3 region has 13 residues.

A note on this clonotype: A read error is possible here, since a much larger clone lies one base away. The gene calls are TRBV3-1 and TRBJ1-1; D perhaps matches TRBD1 (5 bases). Looked up from germline, CDR1 is LGHDT and CDR2 is YNNKEL (reference sequence). This CDR3 has 15 residues. The CDR3 nucleotides are TGTGCCAGCAGTTACTCGAGGGGTAAGGGCACTGAAGATTTCTTT. Amino acids: CASSYSRGKGTEDFF.

Regarding this clonotype: Since a much larger clone is just one base distant, this may be a read error. The CDR3 bases are TGCAGTGCTCTCCTCGGACAGAGGACAGGCTACACCTGGGAGCTGTTTTTT. This gives the protein CSALLGQRTGYTWELFF. This chain joins TRBV20-1 and TRBJ2-2; 7 bases align to TRBD1. The germline V gene has CDR1 DFQATT and CDR2 SNEGSKA (reference sequence). The CDR3 is 17 residues long.

This clonotype rates as medium-sized. CDR3: CSARGRGDEQFF. CDR3 coding DNA: TGCAGTGCTAGAGGGCGGGGGGATGAGCAGTTCTTC. The chain couples TRBV20-1 to TRBJ2-1, with 8 bases lining up with TRBD2. Germline V gene sequence: CDR1 DFQATT, CDR2 SNEGSKA (reference sequence). J gave up 8 bases and V 1 base, and 1 base lay outside the gene matches. The CDR3 runs 12 residues.

This clonotype came up a few times. The V and J genes are TRBV20-1 and TRBJ2-6, with 10 bases fitting TRBD1. Germline CDR1 DFQATT, CDR2 SNEGSKA (reference sequence). V dropped 1 base and J dropped 0; count of bases not matched to a gene: 9. The CDR3 contains 19 residues. The CDR3 nucleotides are TGCAGTGCTAGAGGGCATCGGGACAGGGGCTTCTCTGGGGCCAACGTCCTGACTTTC. This sequence encodes CSARGHRDRGFSGANVLTF.

The chain carries TRBV11-2 and TRBJ2-7, with D hard to call. The germline V gene encodes CDR1 SGHAT and CDR2 FQNNGV. The V and J ends lost 5 bases and 8 bases respectively, with 16 bases between them. The CDR3 length is 13 residues. The CDR3 region has the DNA TGTGCCAGCAGCCCGGCCCGCCCCAGACAGCAGTACTTC. Protein: CASSPARPRQQYF. Using reference TRBV11-2 and TRBJ2-7 for the parts outside the CDR3, the full variable domain is EAGVAQSPRYKIIEKRQSVAFWCNPISGHATLYWYQQILGQGPKLLIQFQNNGVVDDSQLPKDRFSAERLKGVDSTLKIQPAKLEDSAVYLCASSPARPRQQYFGPGTRLTVT.

The rearrangement uses TRBV2 and TRBJ2-3; D tentatively fits TRBD1 or TRBD2 (5 bases each). Trimming pared 7 bases from V and 4 bases from J, leaving 21 bases between. Germline loops: CDR1 SNHLY, CDR2 FYNNEI. The CDR3 is made up of 16 amino acids. CDR3 sequence (DNA): TGTGCCAGCATCCTCGAGGGGCAGACCCTTTCAGATACGCAGTATTTT. This gives the protein CASILEGQTLSDTQYF.

This clonotype is deemed medium-sized. The chain combines TRBV27 with TRBJ2-1; TRBD2 agrees at 12 bases. The CDR3 totals 15 residues. The ends lost 2 bases at V and 13 bases at J; junction bases unmatched: 9. Looked up from germline, CDR1 is MNHEY and CDR2 is SMNVEV (reference sequence). This CDR3 is CASSLITSGRPAQFF. The CDR3 DNA reads TGTGCCAGCAGTTTAATCACTAGCGGGAGGCCGGCCCAGTTCTTC.

Relative to its sample, this clonotype is medium-sized (0.01 to 0.1%). The chain links TRBV6-1 to TRBJ2-1; TRBD1 agrees at 7 bases. Germline-derived CDR1 and CDR2 are MNHNS and SASEGT. J lost 0 bases, V lost 10 bases, and 6 bases had no gene match. This CDR3 is built from 14 residues. The CDR3 region is CATKTGSSYNEQFF. The CDR3 bases are TGTGCCACCAAGACAGGGAGCTCCTACAATGAGCAGTTCTTC.

This sequence joins TRBV12-3 or TRBV12-4 and TRBJ1-2, with 8 bases matching TRBD1. CDR3 size: 15 residues. Trimming removed 6 bases from V and 0 bases from J; junction bases left unmatched: 6. CDR3 amino acids: CASSLDRVANYGYTF. Here the CDR3 DNA reads TGTGCCAGCAGCCTGGACAGGGTAGCTAACTATGGCTACACCTTC.